This T cell receptor (beta chain) was obtained from a study of early T cells in non-severe SARS-CoV-2 infection. TCRdb itself ran the 5' RACE reads through MiXCR, one entry per CDR3 protein. The data contain 85,000 to 95,000 distinct CDR3 sequences, around 16% of them seen just once; the ten biggest clones take up 4.5% to 6%. The CDR3 spans 14 residues. The germline CDR1 and CDR2 sequences are SGHDN and FVKESK. Trimming left V 2 bases short and J 0 bases short, with 4 bases between. This rearrangement joins TRBV14 to TRBJ2-2; D is unresolved. The source material was whole blood, sampled at baseline. This clonotype was sampled from an adult who was a healthcare worker with PCR-confirmed SARS-CoV-2 infection or an uninfected control (not recorded which). The CDR3 loop reads CASSQLTNTGELFF. The CDR3 DNA is TGTGCCAGCAGCCAACTAACGAACACCGGGGAGCTGTTTTTT.